The rows below give T cell receptor beta chains drawn from one sample of a study of metastatic and nonmetastatic thyroid tumors. MiXCR was used by TCRdb to re-call the PCR reads. The top ten hold 6.5% of the sample, which has more than 65,000 clones, 12% to 15% seen once. The sample consisted of blood. The receptors stem from a male donor with papillary thyroid cancer or a benign thyroid nodule (not recorded which). Some clones in this sample may be carry-over from other donors' samples. The CDR3 runs from the conserved cysteine through the conserved F or W. Fields, in order: V gene, CDR3 length, J gene, CDR3 protein.

TRBV25-1	13	TRBJ2-2	CATGTANTGELFF
TRBV11-2	16	TRBJ1-5	CASSLRGGSSNQPQHF
TRBV20-1	13	TRBJ1-1	CSASGGAGAEAFF
TRBV6-5	13	TRBJ2-7	CASSYSRGYEQYF
TRBV5-1	14	TRBJ1-2	CASSLPDRGYGYTF
TRBV6-1	11	TRBJ2-5	CASRTQETQYF
TRBV12-3/TRBV12-4	14	TRBJ1-1	CASSLQGMNTEAFF
TRBV5-1	15	TRBJ2-1	CASSPSGRDGNEQFF
TRBV7-2	19	TRBJ2-1	CASSYIVLAGVNPYNEQFF
TRBV19	16	TRBJ1-1	CASSIGDPAAGIEAFF
TRBV2	14	TRBJ2-5	CASSQGGVGETQYF
TRBV12-3/TRBV12-4	15	TRBJ2-3	CASSLGYGRTDTQYF
TRBV6-2/TRBV6-3	11	TRBJ2-1	CASGYGGEQFF
TRBV10-1	14	TRBJ2-7	CASSRGGAPYEQYF
TRBV4-1	15	TRBJ1-2	CASSQESAEGRGYTF
TRBV27	16	TRBJ2-6	CASSPFVPSGANVLTF
TRBV30	13	TRBJ2-5	CAWSSRSRETQYF
TRBV28	17	TRBJ2-3	CASSEPGTSYDGNTQYF
TRBV20-1	15	TRBJ1-2	CSARDRDMGPAGYTF
TRBV20-1	12	TRBJ2-3	CSARRQSDTQYF
TRBV6-2/TRBV6-3	14	TRBJ1-1	CASILQGAVTEAFF
TRBV19	12	TRBJ2-4	CASVGDSGIQYF
TRBV18	15	TRBJ2-2	CASSLGTTGAGELFF
TRBV19	11	TRBJ2-4	CASMNGLIQYF
TRBV2	14	TRBJ1-1	CASSNRGGITEAFF
TRBV29-1	14	TRBJ1-3	CSVRTAFSGNTIYF
TRBV24-1	15	TRBJ1-5	CAIKQGRIGNQPQHF
TRBV30	16	TRBJ2-3	CAWANGLAGYTDTQYF
TRBV6-1	13	TRBJ1-2	CASSLQGGYGYTF
TRBV6-2/TRBV6-3	15	TRBJ1-1	CASSPWTGVNTEAFF
TRBV11-2	15	TRBJ2-1	CASSIDGQSYNEQFF
TRBV20-1	14	TRBJ1-2	CSAREGTGSYGYTF
TRBV20-1	15	TRBJ1-2	CSAPGLQVANYGYTF
TRBV30	17	TRBJ2-2	CAWSAGTSALNTGELFF
TRBV6-1	16	TRBJ2-1	CASTHLRASGRNEQFF
TRBV28	13	TRBJ2-1	CASSLVSVNEQFF
TRBV9	16	TRBJ1-3	CASSMNRGPSGNTIYF
TRBV27	12	TRBJ1-6	CGKGGRNSPLHF
TRBV10-3	16	TRBJ2-6	CAISESGGPGANVLTF
TRBV18	14	TRBJ1-1	CASSPSSSGTEAFF
TRBV6-6	16	TRBJ1-3	CASSYSSPNSGNTIYF
TRBV4-2	16	TRBJ2-1	CASSQLRTSEGNEQFF
TRBV28	14	TRBJ1-2	CASTRTQANYGYTF
TRBV11-1	15	TRBJ2-1	CASSSGAGDARGQFF
TRBV28	11	TRBJ1-2	CASSTNWGYTF
TRBV19	17	TRBJ1-5	CASSPDRTRTVNQPQHF
TRBV11-1	16	TRBJ2-1	CASSSTAGGPVNEQFF
TRBV20-1	13	TRBJ1-1	CSARDTVNTEAFF
TRBV27	16	TRBJ1-4	CASSPRPYRGVEKLFF
TRBV11-2	16	TRBJ1-1	CASSPSRPYEDTEAFF
TRBV12-3/TRBV12-4	13	TRBJ2-3	CASQIRGTDTQYF
TRBV6-1	11	TRBJ2-2	CASRGTGELFF
TRBV11-1	16	TRBJ2-7	CASSSPREGSSYEQYF
TRBV30	12	TRBJ1-1	CAWGTGGTEAFF
TRBV5-1	15	TRBJ2-1	CASSKGQSSYNEQFF
TRBV9	15	TRBJ1-2	CASSPDRATNYGYTF
TRBV2	16	TRBJ2-1	CASRGGLAGFNNEQFF
TRBV7-9	14	TRBJ2-1	CASSFRQGGDEQFF
TRBV6-2/TRBV6-3	14	TRBJ2-7	CASNEGFIPYEQYF
TRBV20-1	14	TRBJ1-2	CSARVTTTGDGYTF